This T cell receptor (beta chain) was documented in a study of blood T cell repertoires in COVID-19. Whole-study context: Donors in the United States, Italy and Spain gave samples during acute or convalescent COVID-19. The cDNA or gDNA used as material had been derived from T cells, B-cell-depleted T cells, or PBMCs.

The table lists this clone with a few counts. CDR3 length: 14 residues. V gave up 4 bases and J gave up 5 bases, with 15 bases separating them. The germline CDR1 and CDR2 sequences are SGHTS and YDEGEE. Per the original methods: Scientists estimated how many nucleated cells there were by amplifying reference gene primers. The repertoire was sequenced with immunoSEQ multiplex PCR; TCRdb's copy has only in-frame clones and lacks some. The V and J calls and the clone size are those of that table, but D and trimming were determined from the DNA. The top ten clones hold more than 20% of a sample with tens of thousands of clones, approximately 75% of them seen once.

This TCR derives from a boy aged 2 to 10 with active or convalescent COVID-19. Input material: peripheral blood. The V call is TRBV5-8, the J call TRBJ1-2; D may be TRBD1 (6 bases). This chain's CDR3 is CASSPAPGQYGYTF. The DNA of the CDR3 is TGTGCCAGCAGCCCCGCCCCGGGACAATATGGCTACACCTTC.